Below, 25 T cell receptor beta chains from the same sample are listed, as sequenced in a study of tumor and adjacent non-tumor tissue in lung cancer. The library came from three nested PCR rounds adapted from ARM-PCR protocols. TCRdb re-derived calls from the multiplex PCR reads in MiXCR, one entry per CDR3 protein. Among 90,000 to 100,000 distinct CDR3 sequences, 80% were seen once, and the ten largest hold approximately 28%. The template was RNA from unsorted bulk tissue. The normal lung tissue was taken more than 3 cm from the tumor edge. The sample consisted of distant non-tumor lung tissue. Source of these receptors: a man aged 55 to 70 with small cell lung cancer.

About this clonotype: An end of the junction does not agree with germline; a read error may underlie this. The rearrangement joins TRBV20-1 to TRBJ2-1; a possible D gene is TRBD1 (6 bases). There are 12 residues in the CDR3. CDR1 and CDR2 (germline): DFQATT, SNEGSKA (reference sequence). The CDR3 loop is CKGGSSLGDQFF. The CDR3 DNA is TGTAAAGGGGGTAGCTCCCTTGGTGATCAGTTCTTC.

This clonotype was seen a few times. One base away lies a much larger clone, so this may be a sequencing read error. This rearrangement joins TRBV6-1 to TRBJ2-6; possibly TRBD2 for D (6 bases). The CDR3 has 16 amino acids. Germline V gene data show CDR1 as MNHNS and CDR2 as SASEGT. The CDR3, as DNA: TGTGTCAGCAGTGGGGGGATCTCTTCTGGGGCCAACGTCCTGACTTTC. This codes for CVSSGGISSGANVLTF.

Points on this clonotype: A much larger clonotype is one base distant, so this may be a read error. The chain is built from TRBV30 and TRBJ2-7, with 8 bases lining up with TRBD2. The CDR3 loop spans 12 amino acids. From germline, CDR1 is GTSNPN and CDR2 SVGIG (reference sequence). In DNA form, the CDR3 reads TGTGCCTGGAGTAGCGGGAGTGCCTTCCCGTTGTTC. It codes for CAWSSGSAFPLF.

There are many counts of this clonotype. The CDR3 region is CASSLGGSWGTEAFF. In DNA, the CDR3 is TGTGCCAGCAGTTTAGGAGGAAGTTGGGGCACTGAAGCTTTCTTT. The chain links TRBV12-3 or TRBV12-4 to TRBJ1-1; the D is unclear. V was trimmed by 1 base and J by 4 bases, leaving 13 bases between them. This CDR3 region has 15 residues.

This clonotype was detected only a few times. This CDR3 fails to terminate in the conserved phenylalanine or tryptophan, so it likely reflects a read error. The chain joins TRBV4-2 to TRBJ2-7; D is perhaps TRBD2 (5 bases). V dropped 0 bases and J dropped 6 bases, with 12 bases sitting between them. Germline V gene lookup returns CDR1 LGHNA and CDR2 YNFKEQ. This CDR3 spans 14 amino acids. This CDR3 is CASSQDTVGSEQYS. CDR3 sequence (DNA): TGTGCCAGCAGCCAAGATACCGTTGGGAGCGAGCAGTACTCC.

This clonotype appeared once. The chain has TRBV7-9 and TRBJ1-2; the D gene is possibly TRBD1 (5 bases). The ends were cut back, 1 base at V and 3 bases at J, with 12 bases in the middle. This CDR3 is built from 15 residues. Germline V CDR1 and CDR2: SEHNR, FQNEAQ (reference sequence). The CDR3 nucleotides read TGTGCCAGCAGCTTAGTGCGCGGGGGTGACTATGGCTACACCTTC. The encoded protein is CASSLVRGGDYGYTF.

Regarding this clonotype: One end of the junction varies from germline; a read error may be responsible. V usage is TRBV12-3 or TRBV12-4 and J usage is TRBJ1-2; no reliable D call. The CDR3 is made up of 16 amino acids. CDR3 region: CASRLARVMGIYGYTF. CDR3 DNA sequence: TGTGCCAGCAGATTAGCGCGGGTCATGGGTATCTATGGCTACACCTTC.

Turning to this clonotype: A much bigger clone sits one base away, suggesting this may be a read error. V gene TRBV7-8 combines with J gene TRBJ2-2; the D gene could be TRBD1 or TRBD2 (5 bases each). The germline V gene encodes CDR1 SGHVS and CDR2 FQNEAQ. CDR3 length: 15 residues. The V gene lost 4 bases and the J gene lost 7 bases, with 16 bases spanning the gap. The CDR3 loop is CASSYRRPGGGELFF. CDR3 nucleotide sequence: TGTGCCAGCAGCTACAGAAGACCTGGGGGCGGGGAGCTGTTTTTT. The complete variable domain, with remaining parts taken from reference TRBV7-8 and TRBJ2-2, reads GAGVSQSPRYKVAKRGQDVALRCDPISGHVSLFWYQQALGQGPEFLTYFQNEAQLDKSGLPSDRFFAERPEGSVSTLKIQRTQQEDSAVYLCASSYRRPGGGELFFGEGSRLTVL.

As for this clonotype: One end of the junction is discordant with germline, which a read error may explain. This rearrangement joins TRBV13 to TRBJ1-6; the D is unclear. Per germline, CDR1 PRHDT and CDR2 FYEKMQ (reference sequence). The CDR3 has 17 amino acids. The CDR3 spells CASSHDDGSSCNSPLHF. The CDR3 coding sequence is TGTGCCAGCAGCCATGACGACGGAAGCTCCTGTAATTCACCCCTCCACTTT.

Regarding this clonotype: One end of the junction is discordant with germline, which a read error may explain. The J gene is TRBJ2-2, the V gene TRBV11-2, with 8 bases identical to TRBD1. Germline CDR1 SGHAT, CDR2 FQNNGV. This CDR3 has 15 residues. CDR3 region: CASSLETGDTGEPFF. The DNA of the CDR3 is TGTGCCAGCAGCTTAGAGACAGGGGACACCGGAGAGCCGTTTTTT.

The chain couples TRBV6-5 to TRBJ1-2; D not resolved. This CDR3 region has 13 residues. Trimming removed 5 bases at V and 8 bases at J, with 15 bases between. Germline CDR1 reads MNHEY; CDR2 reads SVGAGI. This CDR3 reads CASSPPLSSGYTF. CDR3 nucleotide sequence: TGTGCCAGCAGTCCTCCGCTGAGTAGCGGCTACACCTTC.

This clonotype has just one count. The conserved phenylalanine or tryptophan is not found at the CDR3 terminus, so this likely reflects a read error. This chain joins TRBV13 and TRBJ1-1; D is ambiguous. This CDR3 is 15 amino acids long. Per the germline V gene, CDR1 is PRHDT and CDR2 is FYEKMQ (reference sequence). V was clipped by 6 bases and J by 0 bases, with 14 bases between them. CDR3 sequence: CASRTRGGMNTEAFY. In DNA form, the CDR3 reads TGTGCCAGCAGGACACGGGGAGGCATGAACACTGAAGCTTTCTAT.

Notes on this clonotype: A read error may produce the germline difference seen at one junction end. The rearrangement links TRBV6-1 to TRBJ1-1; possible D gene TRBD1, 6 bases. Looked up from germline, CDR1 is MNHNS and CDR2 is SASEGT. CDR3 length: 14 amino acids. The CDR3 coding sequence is TGTGCCAGCAGCCTCGGGACATTGAACACTGAAACTTTCTTT. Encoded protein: CASSLGTLNTETFF.

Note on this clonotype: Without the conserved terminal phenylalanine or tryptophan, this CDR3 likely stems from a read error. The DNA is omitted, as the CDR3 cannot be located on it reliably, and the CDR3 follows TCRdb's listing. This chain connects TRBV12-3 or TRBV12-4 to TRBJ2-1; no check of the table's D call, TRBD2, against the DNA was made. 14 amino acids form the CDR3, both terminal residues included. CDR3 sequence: CASSRGGRSNEQFL.

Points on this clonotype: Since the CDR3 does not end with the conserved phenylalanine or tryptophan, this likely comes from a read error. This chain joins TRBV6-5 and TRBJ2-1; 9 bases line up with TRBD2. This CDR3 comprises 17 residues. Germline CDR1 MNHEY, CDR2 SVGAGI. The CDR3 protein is CASSYSIWRLADNDQFV. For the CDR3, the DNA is TGTGCCAGCAGTTACTCGATCTGGAGACTAGCGGACAATGATCAGTTCGTA.

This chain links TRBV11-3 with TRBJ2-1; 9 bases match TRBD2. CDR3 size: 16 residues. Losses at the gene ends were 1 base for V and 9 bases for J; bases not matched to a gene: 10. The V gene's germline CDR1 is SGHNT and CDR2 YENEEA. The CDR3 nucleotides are TGTGCCAGCAGCTTAGGTGCTAGCGGGATTAACAGTGAGCAGTTCTTC. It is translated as CASSLGASGINSEQFF. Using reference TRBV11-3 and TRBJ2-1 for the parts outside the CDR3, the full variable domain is EAGVVQSPRYKIIEKKQPVAFWCNPISGHNTLYWYLQNLGQGPELLIRYENEEAVDDSQLPKDRFSAERLKGVDSTLKIQPAELGDSAVYLCASSLGASGINSEQFFGPGTRLTVL.

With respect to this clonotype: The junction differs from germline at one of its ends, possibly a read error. The CDR3 protein is CAGRGLVGCVETQYF. DNA for the CDR3: TGTGCCGGCAGGGGACTAGTGGGATGCGTGGAGACCCAGTACTTC. V and J are TRBV11-2 and TRBJ2-5; 8 positions agree with TRBD2. Germline CDR1 SGHAT, CDR2 FQNNGV. The CDR3 extends over 15 amino acids.

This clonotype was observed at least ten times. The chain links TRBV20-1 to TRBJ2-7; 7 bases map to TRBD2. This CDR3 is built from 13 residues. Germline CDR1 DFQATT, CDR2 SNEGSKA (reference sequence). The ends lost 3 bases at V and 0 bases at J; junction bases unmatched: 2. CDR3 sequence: CSARAGDSYEQYV. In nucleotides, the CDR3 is TGCAGTGCTAGGGCGGGAGACTCCTACGAGCAGTACGTC.

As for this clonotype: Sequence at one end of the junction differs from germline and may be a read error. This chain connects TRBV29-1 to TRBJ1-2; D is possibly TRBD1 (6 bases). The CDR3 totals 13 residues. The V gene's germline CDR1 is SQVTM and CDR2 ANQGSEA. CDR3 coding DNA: TGCAGCGCTCAGGGGACGCGGAACTATGGCTACATCTTC. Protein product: CSAQGTRNYGYIF.

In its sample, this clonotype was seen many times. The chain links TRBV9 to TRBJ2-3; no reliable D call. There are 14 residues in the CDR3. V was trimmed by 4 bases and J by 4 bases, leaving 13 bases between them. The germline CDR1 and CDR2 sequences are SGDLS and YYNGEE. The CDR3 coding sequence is TGTGCCAGCAGCAATATTCCCGCGCCAGATACGCAGTATTTT. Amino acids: CASSNIPAPDTQYF.

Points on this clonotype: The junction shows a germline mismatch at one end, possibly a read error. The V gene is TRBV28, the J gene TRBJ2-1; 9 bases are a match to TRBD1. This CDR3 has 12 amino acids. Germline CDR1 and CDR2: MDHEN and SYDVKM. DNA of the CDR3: TGTGCCAACAGGGGGCTCTACGATGAGCAGTTCTTC. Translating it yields CANRGLYDEQFF.

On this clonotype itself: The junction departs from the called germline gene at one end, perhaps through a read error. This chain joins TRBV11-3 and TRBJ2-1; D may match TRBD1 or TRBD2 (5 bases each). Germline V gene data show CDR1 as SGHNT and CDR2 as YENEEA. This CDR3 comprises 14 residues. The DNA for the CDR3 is TGTGCTAGCAGCTGGGGGAGATCCTACAATGAGCAATTCTTC. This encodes CASSWGRSYNEQFF. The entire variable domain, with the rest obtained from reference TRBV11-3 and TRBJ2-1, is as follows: EAGVVQSPRYKIIEKKQPVAFWCNPISGHNTLYWYLQNLGQGPELLIRYENEEAVDDSQLPKDRFSAERLKGVDSTLKIQPAELGDSAVYLCASSWGRSYNEQFFGPGTRLTVL.

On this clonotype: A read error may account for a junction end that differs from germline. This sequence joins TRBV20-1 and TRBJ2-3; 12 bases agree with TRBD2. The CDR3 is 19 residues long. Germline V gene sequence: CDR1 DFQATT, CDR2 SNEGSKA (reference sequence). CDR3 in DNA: TGCAATGTAGTGGGTTGGACTAGCGGGACCGGTCGGGGGACAGATACGCGGTATTTT. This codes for CNVVGWTSGTGRGTDTRYF.

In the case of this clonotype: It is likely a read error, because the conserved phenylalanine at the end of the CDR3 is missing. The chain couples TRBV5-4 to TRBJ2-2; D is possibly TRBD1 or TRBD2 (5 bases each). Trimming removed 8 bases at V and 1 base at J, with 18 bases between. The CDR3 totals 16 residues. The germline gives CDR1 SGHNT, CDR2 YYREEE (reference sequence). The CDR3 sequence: CASHMTGRENTGELFS. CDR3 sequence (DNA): TGTGCCAGTCATATGACGGGACGGGAGAACACCGGGGAGCTGTTTTCT.

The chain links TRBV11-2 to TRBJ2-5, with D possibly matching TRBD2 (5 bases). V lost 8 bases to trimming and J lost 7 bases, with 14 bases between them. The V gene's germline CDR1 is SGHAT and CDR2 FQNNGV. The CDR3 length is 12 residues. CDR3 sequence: CASLEPGGTQYF. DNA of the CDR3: TGTGCCAGCTTAGAACCCGGAGGGACCCAGTACTTC.